The 25 T cell receptor beta chains below come from one sample, sequenced in a study of blood T cell repertoires in COVID-19. Clones were sequenced by immunoSEQ multiplex PCR, and TCRdb holds only the in-frame ones, with some missing. The sample shows some 280,000 clones, about nine tenths of them seen only once. The sample was peripheral blood. The receptors here all came from a middle-aged woman who had recovered from COVID-19.

CDR3 sequence (DNA): TGTGCCAGAAGCGCAGGACACTCTGGGGCCAACGTCCTGACTTTC. This encodes CARSAGHSGANVLTF. The chain recombines TRBV5-3 with TRBJ2-6; a possible D gene is TRBD1 (5 bases). TRBV5-3 has ORF status, its function being uncertain. The CDR3 loop spans 15 amino acids. Trimming pared 4 bases from V and 0 bases from J, leaving 8 bases between.

This rearrangement joins TRBV5-4 to TRBJ2-3; weak D call: TRBD2 (5 bases). V lost 5 bases and J 4 bases, leaving 17 bases between the germline ends. Germline CDR1 SGHNT, CDR2 YYREEE (reference sequence). CDR3 length: 15 residues. The CDR3 sequence: CASRGPGSKADTQYF. CDR3 sequence (DNA): TGTGCCAGCAGGGGTCCGGGATCGAAGGCAGATACGCAGTATTTT.

This chain uses TRBV6-6 with TRBJ2-7; possible D gene TRBD1, 5 bases. Trimming took 8 bases from V and 2 from J, leaving 7 bases between them. The CDR3 consists of 11 residues. Germline V gene lookup returns CDR1 MNHNY and CDR2 SVGAGI (reference sequence). The CDR3 nucleotides read TGTGCCAGCGGCAGGGCCTACGAGCAGTACTTC. Translating gives CASGRAYEQYF.

In its sample, this clone was seen a few times. This sequence joins TRBV24-1 and TRBJ1-2; 10 bases map to TRBD1. The CDR3 extends over 16 amino acids. The V segment lost 2 bases and the J segment 6 bases; nucleotides outside the gene matches: 8. Germline V gives CDR1 KGHDR, CDR2 SFDVKD. CDR3 bases: TGTGCCACCAGTGATTCCCGACAGGGGGCACATGATGGCTACACCTTC. Translation gives CATSDSRQGAHDGYTF.

The gene calls are TRBV10-3 and TRBJ2-1; no definite D call. V was clipped by 3 bases and J by 10 bases, with 19 bases between them. CDR1 ENHRY and CDR2 SYGVKD come from the germline V gene. This CDR3 region has 15 residues. The CDR3 spells CAISEWSSQQGEQFF. In DNA form, the CDR3 reads TGTGCCATCAGTGAATGGAGTAGCCAGCAAGGAGAGCAGTTCTTC.

This clone came up a few times. V usage is TRBV27 and J usage is TRBJ1-2, with D tentatively TRBD1 (5 bases). The CDR3 loop spans 13 amino acids. Germline values: CDR1 MNHEY, CDR2 SMNVEV (reference sequence). V lost 3 bases and J lost 4, with 9 bases in between. CDR3 nucleotide sequence: TGTGCCAGCAGTTTCAGGGAGGGCTATGGCTACACCTTC. This sequence encodes CASSFREGYGYTF.

V and J are TRBV10-3 and TRBJ1-1; D call uncertain. There are 13 residues in the CDR3. The germline V gene has CDR1 ENHRY and CDR2 SYGVKD. Trimming removed 3 bases from V and 3 bases from J, with 8 bases in between. The chain's CDR3 is CAISEAADTEAFF. As DNA, the CDR3 is TGTGCCATCAGTGAAGCGGCGGACACTGAAGCTTTCTTT.

The genes are TRBV30 and TRBJ2-3; 7 nucleotides line up with TRBD2. The CDR3 loop spans 14 amino acids. V dropped 0 bases and J dropped 3; count of bases not matched to a gene: 3. Germline CDR1 is GTSNPN and CDR2 is SVGIG (reference sequence). The DNA of the CDR3 is TGTGCCTGGAGTGTATCAGCGGGGACAGATACGCAGTATTTT. This sequence encodes CAWSVSAGTDTQYF.

The chain recombines TRBV3-1 (or the pseudogene TRBV3-2) with TRBJ1-1; TRBD1 agrees at 7 bases. The germline CDR1 and CDR2 sequences are LGHDT and YNNKEL (reference sequence). The CDR3 is made up of 16 amino acids. V shed 4 bases, J shed 2 bases, and the junction held 10 bases outside the gene matches. CDR3 in amino acids: CASSPKTGTDNTEAFF. In DNA form, the CDR3 reads TGTGCCAGCAGCCCAAAGACCGGGACAGATAACACTGAAGCTTTCTTT.

The rearrangement uses TRBV3-1 (or the pseudogene TRBV3-2) and TRBJ2-3; TRBD2 matches 10 bases. The CDR3 has 16 residues. The ends lost 4 bases at V and 4 bases at J; junction bases unmatched: 8. Germline V CDR1 and CDR2: LGHDT, YNNKEL (reference sequence). The CDR3 sequence is CASSRIAGGPADTQYF. As DNA, the CDR3 is TGTGCCAGCAGCCGCATAGCGGGAGGTCCCGCAGATACGCAGTATTTT.

This clone has just a few counts. The chain joins TRBV27 to TRBJ2-5; TRBD2 agrees at 8 bases. J lost 4 bases, V lost 6 bases, and 4 bases had no gene match. Germline-derived CDR1 and CDR2 are MNHEY and SMNVEV (reference sequence). The CDR3 extends over 13 amino acids. This chain's CDR3 is CASRVLAGETQYF. The CDR3 nucleotides read TGTGCCAGCAGGGTCCTAGCGGGAGAGACCCAGTACTTC.

The CDR3 DNA is TGTGCCTGGAGTGTACCGCCAGGGGGCTACGGGGAGCTGTTTTTT. As protein: CAWSVPPGGYGELFF. This chain uses TRBV30 with TRBJ2-2; 8 nucleotides line up with TRBD1. Germline V gives CDR1 GTSNPN, CDR2 SVGIG (reference sequence). This CDR3 spans 15 amino acids. J gave up 7 bases and V 0 bases, and 7 bases lay outside the gene matches.

The gene calls are TRBV7-8 and TRBJ2-1; a possible D gene is TRBD2 (5 bases). CDR1 is SGHVS and CDR2 is FQNEAQ in the germline V gene. The CDR3 runs to 17 residues. Trimming pared 1 base from V and 3 bases from J, leaving 16 bases between. DNA for the CDR3: TGTGCCAGCAGCTTAGAATTCGTGACTATTAACTACAATGAGCAGTTCTTC. It specifies CASSLEFVTINYNEQFF.

This chain connects TRBV16 to TRBJ2-1, with TRBD2 as a possible D gene (6 bases). Germline CDR1 is KGHSY and CDR2 is FQNENV. The V end was cut by 8 bases, the J end by 9 bases, with 11 bases between. This CDR3 region has 11 residues. The CDR3 DNA follows: TGTGCCAGCTCGGAGGGCCCTGAGCAGTTCTTC. Its protein product is CASSEGPEQFF. The variable domain in full, with the rest retrieved from reference TRBV16 and TRBJ2-1, is GEEVAQTPKHLVRGEGQKAKLYCAPIKGHSYVFWYQQVLKNEFKFLISFQNENVFDETGMPKERFSAKCLPNSPCSLEIQATKLEDSAVYFCASSEGPEQFFGPGTRLTVL.

The gene calls are TRBV6-5 and TRBJ2-5; D might be TRBD2 (6 bases). V lost 8 bases to trimming and J lost 2 bases, with 12 bases between them. Germline V gene data show CDR1 as MNHEY and CDR2 as SVGAGI. This CDR3 has 13 amino acids. The CDR3, as DNA: TGTGCCAGCTCGCGGGGCCTTCAAGAGACCCAGTACTTC. Its translation: CASSRGLQETQYF.

The chain uses TRBV29-1 and TRBJ2-3; possible D gene TRBD2, 6 bases. This CDR3 has 14 residues. Germline loops: CDR1 SQVTM, CDR2 ANQGSEA. CDR3 region: CGGDFSGGTDTQYF. Written as DNA, the CDR3 is TGCGGAGGGGACTTTAGCGGAGGCACAGATACGCAGTATTTT.

The count of this clone is one. V and J are TRBV30 and TRBJ2-5, with 8 bases that match TRBD1. Germline V CDR1 and CDR2: GTSNPN, SVGIG (reference sequence). J lost 5 bases, V lost 7 bases, and 9 bases had no gene match. The CDR3 has 13 residues. The DNA of the CDR3 is TGTGCCTTCGGACAGGGAGGTGGGGAGACCCAGTACTTC. This gives the protein CAFGQGGGETQYF.

The chain combines TRBV27 with TRBJ1-5; perhaps TRBD1 as D (6 bases). This CDR3 is 15 amino acids long. V was clipped by 4 bases and J by 2 bases, with 12 bases between them. Per the germline V gene, CDR1 is MNHEY and CDR2 is SMNVEV (reference sequence). DNA for the CDR3: TGTGCCAGCAGTTCCCGAGCAGGGGGCAATCAGCCCCAGCATTTT. Translated, it gives CASSSRAGGNQPQHF.

The V gene is TRBV5-1, the J gene TRBJ2-6, with a possible D match to TRBD2 (6 bases). The germline V gene has CDR1 SGHRS and CDR2 YFSETQ. The CDR3 has 16 residues. V was cut by 0 bases and J by 2 bases, with 9 bases left in between. In nucleotides, the CDR3 is TGCGCCAGCAGCTTGGAGGCGGGGACTGGGGCCAACGTCCTGACTTTC. Residues: CASSLEAGTGANVLTF.

This rearrangement joins TRBV18 to TRBJ2-1; TRBD2 matches at 16 bases. V dropped 3 bases and J dropped 7; count of bases not matched to a gene: 3. Germline V CDR1 and CDR2: KGHSH, LQKENI. The CDR3 covers 16 residues. The CDR3 region has the DNA TGTGCCAGCTCACCTAAGGGACTAGCGGGAGGGAATGAGCAGTTCTTC. Protein product: CASSPKGLAGGNEQFF.

J is TRBJ2-1 and V is TRBV2; 9 bases match TRBD2. The CDR3 totals 14 residues. Trimming cost V 8 bases and J 0 bases; bases outside gene matches: 2. Germline V gives CDR1 SNHLY, CDR2 FYNNEI. CDR3 sequence: CASGSGSSYNEQFF. CDR3 coding DNA: TGTGCCAGCGGTAGCGGGAGCTCCTACAATGAGCAGTTCTTC. The full variable domain, its missing parts supplied by reference TRBV2 and TRBJ2-1, is EPEVTQTPSHQVTQMGQEVILRCVPISNHLYFYWYRQILGQKVEFLVSFYNNEISEKSEIFDDQFSVERPDGSNFTLKIRSTKLEDSAMYFCASGSGSSYNEQFFGPGTRLTVL.

The chain carries TRBV14 and TRBJ2-7, with D possibly matching TRBD2 (5 bases). The CDR3 is made up of 14 amino acids. Germline V CDR1 and CDR2: SGHDN, FVKESK. V lost 2 bases, J lost 2 bases, and 10 bases lay in between. The CDR3 spells CASSQLGGPYEQYF. The DNA of the CDR3 is TGTGCCAGCAGCCAATTAGGCGGGCCCTACGAGCAGTACTTC.

The rearrangement uses TRBV10-1 and TRBJ2-7; 9 bases align to TRBD2. V lost 0 bases to trimming and J lost 6 bases; unmatched junction nucleotides: 6. CDR3 size: 15 residues. Germline CDR1 and CDR2: WNHNN and SYGVQD (reference sequence). This CDR3 reads CASSESAGGRSEQYF. The CDR3 DNA sequence: TGCGCCAGCAGTGAGTCCGCGGGAGGGCGTTCCGAGCAGTACTTC.

The chain's CDR3 is CAWSAGTSSSYEQYF. DNA for the CDR3: TGTGCCTGGAGTGCCGGGACTAGCAGCTCCTACGAGCAGTACTTC. This chain joins TRBV30 and TRBJ2-7; TRBD2 matches at 9 bases. Per germline, CDR1 GTSNPN and CDR2 SVGIG (reference sequence). V was clipped by 1 base and J by 0 bases; unmatched bases: 4. The CDR3 totals 15 residues.

This clone was observed a few times. This chain links TRBV5-4 with TRBJ2-7; 8 bases match TRBD2. The CDR3 loop spans 17 amino acids. CDR1 SGHNT and CDR2 YYREEE come from the germline V gene (reference sequence). The V and J ends lost 3 bases and 4 bases, in that order; junction bases with no gene match: 15. Here the CDR3 reads CASSSTPTSGPSYEQYF. The CDR3 DNA reads as TGTGCCAGCAGCTCGACCCCCACTAGCGGCCCCTCTTACGAGCAGTACTTC.